This T cell receptor (beta chain) originates from a study of T-cell reconstitution after alpha-beta-depleted transplantation in children. Whole-study findings and limits: TCRbeta diversity was high at day 60 in some patients (a result of surviving recipient T cells and thymic progenitors). As was reported, about two months after transplant, alpha-beta T cells came from several hundred expanded graft clones. Most T-cell counts and diversity one year after the transplant came from T cells that were newly produced.

Researchers prepared the TCRbeta library using unique molecular identifiers, the study reports. TCRdb re-derived calls from the PCR reads in MiXCR, one entry per CDR3 protein. The sample shows some 70,000 distinct CDR3 sequences, roughly 4.4% of them seen only once. From germline, CDR1 is MDHEN and CDR2 SYDVKM. CDR3 length: 12 residues. The V and J ends lost 4 bases and 1 base respectively, with 4 bases between them. Ten or more counts support this clonotype. Antigen unknown. The starting material was PBMCs, mostly from graft donor cells, obtained 180 days after TCRalphabeta/CD19-depleted stem cell transplant. The receptor was isolated from a boy younger than two who had a stem cell transplant for acute myeloid leukemia, so the T cells may come from the graft donor. The chain carries TRBV28 and TRBJ1-1; D ambiguous. The DNA of the CDR3 is TGTGCCAGCAGTTCGCCGAACACTGAAGCTTTCTTT. Protein product: CASSSPNTEAFF.